This T cell receptor (beta chain) was sequenced during a study of blood T cell repertoires in COVID-19. The overall study: Some COVID-19 samples were acute and others convalescent; all came from the United States, Italy and Spain. Nucleic acid was either cDNA or gDNA, and it came from T cells, B-cell-depleted T cells, or PBMCs.

V shed 5 bases and J 4 bases; nucleotides not matched to a gene: 11. CDR1 and CDR2 (germline): KGHDR, SFDVKD. CDR3 length: 17 amino acids. As handled by the study authors: How many nucleated cells were present was estimated from reference gene primer amplification. Method: immunoSEQ multiplex PCR; TCRdb's copy keeps in-frame clones and lacks some. V, J and clone size reflect that table, while D and trimming were determined from the DNA. The table has around 70,000 clones, roughly 89% seen once. The chain carries TRBV24-1 and TRBJ2-2; 8 nucleotides agree with TRBD1. What was sequenced was peripheral blood. The origin of this receptor is a man younger than 45 with acute or convalescent COVID-19. CDR3 protein: CATSAPHGQGGTGELFF. In DNA, the CDR3 is TGTGCCACCAGTGCCCCCCATGGACAGGGTGGCACCGGGGAGCTGTTTTTT.